A single sample gave rise to the 29 T cell receptor beta chains below, sequenced in a study of blood T cell repertoires in COVID-19 (dated by TCRdb to the early 2020s). The library was obtained by the immunoSEQ multiplex PCR assay. TCRdb's version of the immuneACCESS table is confined to in-frame rearrangements and falls short of the full clone set. An unresolved V gene accounts for under half of the shortfall where checked; the remainder is of unknown origin. Counted in this sample were about 440,000 clones; around nine tenths of them appeared once. The biggest ten clones account for about 4.5% of the sample. The sequenced sample consisted of peripheral blood. Every receptor here comes from a woman in her twenties or thirties with acute or convalescent COVID-19.

The V gene is TRBV9, the J gene TRBJ2-2, with 10 bases fitting TRBD2. V lost 3 bases, J lost 4 bases, and 3 bases stayed unmatched. The length of the CDR3 is 15 residues. CDR1 and CDR2 (germline): SGDLS, YYNGEE. The CDR3: CASSERGGGTGELFF. CDR3 sequence (DNA): TGTGCCAGCAGCGAGCGGGGGGGCGGCACCGGGGAGCTGTTTTTT.

Worth noting for this clone: This same CDR3 is encoded by further DNA sequences in the sample. The chain carries TRBV28 and TRBJ1-3; perhaps TRBD1 as D (5 bases). CDR3 length equals 14 residues. Between the trimmed V and J ends, which lost 4 bases and 0 bases, there was a span of 7 bases. The V gene's germline CDR1 is MDHEN and CDR2 SYDVKM. CDR3 residues: CASSSTVSGNTIYF. CDR3 DNA: TGTGCCAGCAGTTCGACAGTCTCTGGAAACACCATATATTTT.

The chain links TRBV6-4 to TRBJ1-4; weak D call: TRBD1 (5 bases). This CDR3 comprises 14 residues. V shed 9 bases and J shed 12 bases, with 23 bases lying between them. Germline assignment: CDR1 MRHNA and CDR2 SNTAGT. CDR3 coding DNA: TGTGCCAGTAAAAAGGGGTCAGCTATGAATGAACTGTTTTTT. As protein: CASKKGSAMNELFF.

This clone turned up a few times. J is TRBJ2-7 and V is TRBV2; D remains ambiguous. Deletions cut 2 bases from V and 7 bases from J, with 12 bases between. CDR1 and CDR2 from the germline V gene are SNHLY and FYNNEI. The CDR3 has 13 residues. In nucleotides, the CDR3 is TGTGCCAGCAGTGAAACTCCCGCCGGGGAGCAGTACTTC. This translates into CASSETPAGEQYF. The variable domain in full, completed from reference TRBV2 and TRBJ2-7, reads EPEVTQTPSHQVTQMGQEVILRCVPISNHLYFYWYRQILGQKVEFLVSFYNNEISEKSEIFDDQFSVERPDGSNFTLKIRSTKLEDSAMYFCASSETPAGEQYFGPGTRLTVT.

The CDR3 protein is CAVSGGTYNEQFF. Here the CDR3 DNA reads TGTGCCGTAAGCGGGGGGACCTACAATGAGCAGTTCTTC. This chain links TRBV10-3 with TRBJ2-1; 9 bases fit TRBD2. The CDR3 covers 13 residues. The trim removed 11 bases at V and 2 bases at J, leaving 4 bases unmatched. Germline V lookup: CDR1 ENHRY, CDR2 SYGVKD.

The chain carries TRBV6-5 and TRBJ2-1; 12 nucleotides agree with TRBD2. The CDR3 loop spans 15 amino acids. CDR1 and CDR2 from the germline V gene are MNHEY and SVGAGI. Trimming removed 4 bases from V and 4 bases from J; junction bases left unmatched: 2. The CDR3, as DNA: TGTGCCAGCAGTTCTACTAGCGGGGGGTACAATGAGCAGTTCTTC. Encoded protein: CASSSTSGGYNEQFF.

This clone turned up a few times. This chain joins TRBV5-1 and TRBJ1-3; D gene unclear. This CDR3 is 13 amino acids long. The V gene's germline CDR1 is SGHRS and CDR2 YFSETQ. V was trimmed by 4 bases and J by 0 bases, leaving 5 bases between them. Here the CDR3 DNA reads TGCGCCAGCAGCCTCGGCTCTGGAAACACCATATATTTT. As protein: CASSLGSGNTIYF.

The chain is built from TRBV6-5 and TRBJ2-3; D is unresolved. The CDR3 covers 13 residues. Deletions cut 10 bases from V and 2 bases from J, with 13 bases between. Germline V gene sequence: CDR1 MNHEY, CDR2 SVGAGI. Here the CDR3 reads CAILPFLTDTQYF. CDR3 bases: TGTGCCATCCTCCCGTTCCTCACAGATACGCAGTATTTT.

The CDR3 DNA reads as TGTGCCAGCAGTTTGTCCCGGACTAGTACAGATACGCAGTATTTT. Translation gives CASSLSRTSTDTQYF. J is TRBJ2-3 and V is TRBV27; 7 bases are shared with TRBD2. The CDR3 spans 15 residues. Germline-derived CDR1 and CDR2 are MNHEY and SMNVEV (reference sequence). The V gene end was trimmed by 3 bases and the J gene end by 3 bases; junction bases not matched to a gene: 6.

The chain couples TRBV12-5 to TRBJ2-2; D gene ambiguous. CDR1 and CDR2 from the germline V gene are LGHNT and FRNRAP. Trimming removed 9 bases at V and 1 base at J, with 6 bases between. The CDR3 totals 12 residues. CDR3 nucleotide sequence: TGTGCTAGCGCCGGGAACACCGGGGAGCTGTTTTTT. The encoded protein is CASAGNTGELFF.

In its sample, this clone was seen a few times. The rearrangement joins TRBV28 to TRBJ1-1; 8 bases line up with TRBD1. Unmatched junction bases numbered 19, after V lost 7 bases and J lost 12 bases. Looked up from germline, CDR1 is MDHEN and CDR2 is SYDVKM. The CDR3 covers 15 residues. CDR3 region: CASTPRSPSTGGTFF. The CDR3 bases are TGTGCCAGCACCCCTCGGTCCCCGTCTACAGGGGGGACTTTCTTT.

The CDR3 sequence: CASSPGHSGRNQPQHF. The CDR3 nucleotides read TGTGCCAGCAGCCCGGGACACTCTGGTCGCAATCAGCCCCAGCATTTT. J is TRBJ1-5 and V is TRBV5-8; possibly TRBD1 for D (6 bases). The CDR3 runs to 16 residues. In germline, CDR1 is SGHTS, CDR2 YDEGEE. Trimming shortened V by 4 bases and J by 2 bases, and 16 bases separated the two germline ends.

This clone was counted between two and nine times. The chain is built from TRBV5-1 and TRBJ2-1; unclear D gene. Germline loops: CDR1 SGHRS, CDR2 YFSETQ. This CDR3 comprises 15 residues. V was shortened by 3 bases and J by 8 bases, with 18 bases between the two germline ends. Here the CDR3 reads CASSSMSSEIDEQFF. Written as DNA, the CDR3 is TGCGCCAGCAGCTCCATGTCCAGCGAAATCGATGAGCAGTTCTTC.

V usage is TRBV2 and J usage is TRBJ2-7; 10 bases line up with TRBD1. The CDR3 contains 14 residues. Germline lookup yields CDR1 SNHLY and CDR2 FYNNEI. With V trimmed by 6 bases and J by 6 bases, 8 bases remained unmatched. The chain's CDR3 is CASSDPGQGLEQYF. DNA of the CDR3: TGTGCCAGCAGCGACCCGGGACAGGGGCTCGAGCAGTACTTC.

The chain joins TRBV9 to TRBJ1-6; unclear D gene. The CDR3 length is 19 residues. Germline-derived CDR1 and CDR2 are SGDLS and YYNGEE. The germline V and J ends were trimmed by 4 bases and 1 base, with 21 bases remaining between them. For the CDR3, the DNA is TGTGCCAGCAGCAAACGCGCCGGTGGCGGGCGGTCCTATAATTCACCCCTCCACTTT. This sequence encodes CASSKRAGGGRSYNSPLHF.

The count of this clone is one. The chain carries TRBV19 and TRBJ2-7; 8 nucleotides match TRBD1. J was trimmed by 1 base and V by 4 bases; bases with no gene match: 6. In germline, CDR1 is LNHDA, CDR2 SQIVND (reference sequence). The CDR3 runs to 15 residues. In DNA, the CDR3 is TGTGCCAGTAGTAGGACAGGGAGTGGATCCTACGAGCAGTACTTC. It yields the protein CASSRTGSGSYEQYF.

The chain has TRBV5-1 and TRBJ2-5; 8 positions match TRBD1. Germline trimming cut 7 bases from V and 4 bases from J; bases unmatched to any gene: 3. This CDR3 is 12 amino acids long. CDR1 and CDR2 from the germline V gene are SGHRS and YFSETQ. CDR3 amino acids: CASQQGAETQYF. CDR3 nucleotides: TGCGCCAGCCAGCAGGGGGCAGAGACCCAGTACTTC.

This clone came up once. The CDR3 DNA sequence: TGTGCCAGCAGTGAAGAACCAGGGGGCCCCTCTAGCTATGGCTACACCTTC. Translation gives CASSEEPGGPSSYGYTF. The chain employs TRBV6-1 and TRBJ1-2; 8 positions agree with TRBD1. Trimming removed 1 base from V and 4 bases from J; junction bases left unmatched: 11. The CDR3 is 17 amino acids. CDR1 and CDR2 from the germline V gene are MNHNS and SASEGT.

The chain employs TRBV20-1 and TRBJ2-1; D unresolved. The length of the CDR3 is 13 residues. Deletions cut 3 bases from V and 4 bases from J, with 10 bases between. Germline CDR1 reads DFQATT; CDR2 reads SNEGSKA (reference sequence). The CDR3 DNA is TGCAGTGCTAGTCCCACGGAGTACAATGAGCAGTTCTTC. Protein: CSASPTEYNEQFF.

This clone was observed a single time. V gene TRBV30 combines with J gene TRBJ1-1; no definite D call. There are 14 residues in the CDR3. Germline V gene data show CDR1 as GTSNPN and CDR2 as SVGIG (reference sequence). Trimming removed 5 bases at V and 1 base at J, with 14 bases between. The DNA of the CDR3 is TGTGCCTGGTTCCGAGTAAGACAGAACACTGAAGCTTTCTTT. Amino acids: CAWFRVRQNTEAFF.

The chain has TRBV20-1 and TRBJ1-2; D is unclear. In germline, CDR1 is DFQATT, CDR2 SNEGSKA (reference sequence). This CDR3 is built from 11 residues. Trimming shortened V by 3 bases and J by 6 bases, and 8 bases separated the two germline ends. The DNA for the CDR3 is TGCAGTGCTAGGGGCGGGGATGGCTACACCTTC. It yields the protein CSARGGDGYTF.

As concerns this clone: At the DNA level, this CDR3 is encoded by other sequences in the same sample as well. The chain joins TRBV5-5 to TRBJ2-7; 10 bases fit TRBD1. With 4 bases clipped from V and 4 bases from J, the junction kept 2 bases outside the gene matches. Germline V gene data show CDR1 as SGHKS and CDR2 as YYEKEE (reference sequence). The CDR3 has 13 amino acids. The DNA for the CDR3 is TGTGCCAGCAGCGGGGACAGGGGTTACGAGCAGTACTTC. Protein product: CASSGDRGYEQYF. The full variable domain, rest sourced from reference TRBV5-5 and TRBJ2-7, is DAGVTQSPTHLIKTRGQQVTLRCSPISGHKSVSWYQQVLGQGPQFIFQYYEKEERGRGNFPDRFSARQFPNYSSELNVNALLLGDSALYLCASSGDRGYEQYFGPGTRLTVT.

The chain uses TRBV5-5 and TRBJ1-2; 9 nucleotides align to TRBD1. The V gene end was trimmed by 2 bases and the J gene end by 4 bases; junction bases not matched to a gene: 6. CDR1 is SGHKS, CDR2 YYEKEE, per germline (reference sequence). The CDR3 covers 15 residues. The CDR3 reads CASSLMGQGPYGYTF. As DNA, the CDR3 is TGTGCCAGCAGCTTAATGGGACAGGGACCCTATGGCTACACCTTC. Variable domain in full (rest from reference TRBV5-5 and TRBJ1-2): DAGVTQSPTHLIKTRGQQVTLRCSPISGHKSVSWYQQVLGQGPQFIFQYYEKEERGRGNFPDRFSARQFPNYSSELNVNALLLGDSALYLCASSLMGQGPYGYTFGSGTRLTVV.

The chain employs TRBV6-5 and TRBJ2-7, with 11 bases matching TRBD1. Germline loops: CDR1 MNHEY, CDR2 SVGAGI. The CDR3 extends over 14 amino acids. V trimming: 7 bases; J trimming: 3 bases; junction bases outside the gene matches: 5. The CDR3 bases are TGTGCCAGCAACCGGGACAGGGGGTTCTACGAGCAGTACTTC. It is translated as CASNRDRGFYEQYF.

The chain links TRBV5-1 to TRBJ2-2; 11 bases match TRBD1. Trimming took 4 bases from V and 7 from J; bases not matched to a gene: 3. CDR3 length: 14 amino acids. Germline CDR1 reads SGHRS; CDR2 reads YFSETQ. CDR3 protein: CASSPDRGRGELFF. The CDR3 nucleotides read TGCGCCAGCAGCCCGGACAGGGGGCGCGGGGAGCTGTTTTTT.

A single count supports this clone. The chain links TRBV2 to TRBJ2-3; D unclear. Deletions cut 4 bases from V and 0 bases from J, with 11 bases between. This CDR3 has 15 amino acids. Germline V CDR1 and CDR2: SNHLY, FYNNEI. CDR3 sequence (DNA): TGTGCCAGCAGTGGCTTGACAACTAGCACAGATACGCAGTATTTT. The encoded protein is CASSGLTTSTDTQYF.

This chain connects TRBV2 to TRBJ2-3, with 7 bases matching TRBD1. The CDR3 sequence is 14 residues long. Germline V gene sequence: CDR1 SNHLY, CDR2 FYNNEI. The J segment lost 1 base and the V segment lost 6 bases, leaving 4 bases of the junction unmatched. Written as DNA, the CDR3 is TGTGCCAGCAGAGGGACAGTTCGCACAGATACGCAGTATTTT. It translates to CASRGTVRTDTQYF. Full variable domain (outside the CDR3, taken from reference TRBV2 and TRBJ2-3): EPEVTQTPSHQVTQMGQEVILRCVPISNHLYFYWYRQILGQKVEFLVSFYNNEISEKSEIFDDQFSVERPDGSNFTLKIRSTKLEDSAMYFCASRGTVRTDTQYFGPGTRLTVL.

This clone occurred once. The genes are TRBV3-1 (or the pseudogene TRBV3-2) and TRBJ2-3; D might be TRBD2 (6 bases). This CDR3 is built from 13 residues. Germline CDR1 and CDR2: LGHDT and YNNKEL (reference sequence). V was shortened by 5 bases and J by 6 bases, with 12 bases between the two germline ends. Written as DNA, the CDR3 is TGTGCCAGCAGCTTACTAGGAGGGGATACGCAGTATTTT. Amino acid sequence: CASSLLGGDTQYF.

The chain combines TRBV5-1 with TRBJ2-2; 8 nucleotides line up with TRBD1. The CDR3 is 15 residues long. The V segment lost 4 bases and the J segment 2 bases; nucleotides outside the gene matches: 4. Germline lookup yields CDR1 SGHRS and CDR2 YFSETQ. CDR3 nucleotides: TGCGCCAGCAGCGCAGGGGGCGGCAACACCGGGGAGCTGTTTTTT. As protein: CASSAGGGNTGELFF.